This T cell receptor beta chain originates from a study of T cell responses to AZD1222 COVID-19 vaccine. Across the study: Analyses pooled second doses at about 4 or about 12 weeks.

Study-level points and caveats: Repertoire sampling occurred only after the peak T cell response. Reports say nearly half of spike-specific TCRs go after unmutated variant regions. Among the donors, most were white British and more were female, and clonal diversity was possibly underestimated.

A few counts support this clone. Its antigen is as yet unknown. The V end was cut by 8 bases, the J end by 8 bases, with 19 bases between. Germline V gene lookup returns CDR1 MNHEY and CDR2 SVGAGI. This CDR3 spans 14 amino acids. Method: immunoSEQ multiplex PCR; TCRdb's copy keeps in-frame clones and lacks some. The sample comprises some 140,000 clones, approximately 90% of which are singletons, and around 5% rests with the top ten. The source was peripheral blood, collected on day 0 of AZD1222 vaccination. This sequence was found in an adult in good health. The V call is TRBV6-5, the J call TRBJ2-1; tentative D call: TRBD2 (6 bases). CDR3 DNA: TGTGCCAGCGGACGGGAGTCCGTTCTAGATGAGCAGTTCTTC. Translation: CASGRESVLDEQFF.